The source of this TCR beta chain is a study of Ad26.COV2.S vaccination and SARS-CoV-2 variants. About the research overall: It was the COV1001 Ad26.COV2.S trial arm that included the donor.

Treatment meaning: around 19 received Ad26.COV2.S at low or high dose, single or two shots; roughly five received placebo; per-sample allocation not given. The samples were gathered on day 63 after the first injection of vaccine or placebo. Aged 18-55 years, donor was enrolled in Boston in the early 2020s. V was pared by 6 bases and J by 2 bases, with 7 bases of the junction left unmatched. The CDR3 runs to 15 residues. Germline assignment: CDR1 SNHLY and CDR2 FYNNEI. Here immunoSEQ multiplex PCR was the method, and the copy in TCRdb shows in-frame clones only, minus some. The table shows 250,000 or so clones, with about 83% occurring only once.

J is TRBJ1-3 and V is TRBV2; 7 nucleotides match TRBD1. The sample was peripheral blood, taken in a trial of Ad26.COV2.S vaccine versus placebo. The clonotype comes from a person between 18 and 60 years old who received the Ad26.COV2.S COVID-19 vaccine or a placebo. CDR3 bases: TGTGCCAGCAGCGCCGGACAGGCCGCTGGAAACACCATATATTTT. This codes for CASSAGQAAGNTIYF.